A single sample gave rise to the 28 T cell receptor beta chains below, sequenced in a study of blood T cells in healthy people across ages. A sample-barcoded 5' primer and a J-beta primer mix were used in a second PCR of roughly 6 to 11 cycles. MiXCR, run by TCRdb on the 5' RACE reads, gives a single entry per CDR3 protein. The sample contains nearly 800,000 distinct CDR3 sequences, more than 20% of which appear only once. Separately, the same data were catalogued under a study of T cells of mothers and their children.

The specimen sequenced was blood. The receptors were sampled from a boy between 10 and 17 years old in good health.

This clonotype was seen a handful of times. CDR3 amino acids: CASSADSNNEQFF. CDR3 in DNA: TGCGCCAGCAGCGCTGACAGCAACAATGAGCAGTTCTTC. The chain is built from TRBV5-1 and TRBJ2-1, with TRBD1 as a possible D gene (5 bases). V dropped 4 bases and J dropped 5 bases, with 10 bases sitting between them. Germline CDR1 and CDR2: SGHRS and YFSETQ. CDR3 length: 13 amino acids.

The CDR3 sequence is CASSPRIAGGFIGTQYF. DNA for the CDR3: TGTGCCAGCAGTCCCCGGATTGCGGGAGGGTTTATTGGTACGCAGTATTTT. The chain employs TRBV6-5 and TRBJ2-3; TRBD2 agrees at 9 bases. CDR1 is MNHEY and CDR2 is SVGAGI in the germline V gene. Losses at the gene ends were 5 bases for V and 8 bases for J; bases not matched to a gene: 17. CDR3 size: 17 residues.

This rearrangement joins TRBV19 to TRBJ2-1; weak D call: TRBD1 (6 bases). CDR1 LNHDA and CDR2 SQIVND come from the germline V gene (reference sequence). This CDR3 has 13 residues. V lost 9 bases, J lost 7 bases, and 16 bases lay in between. The CDR3 DNA reads TGTGCCAGCCATCCCAGGGGTAGGAATGAGCAGTTCTTC. It specifies CASHPRGRNEQFF. The full variable domain, with the rest looked up from reference TRBV19 and TRBJ2-1, is DGGITQSPKYLFRKEGQNVTLSCEQNLNHDAMYWYRQDPGQGLRLIYYSQIVNDFQKGDIAEGYSVSREKKESFPLTVTSAQKNPTAFYLCASHPRGRNEQFFGPGTRLTVL.

This rearrangement joins TRBV29-1 to TRBJ2-3; possibly TRBD1 or TRBD2 for D (6 bases each). This CDR3 is built from 18 residues. Trimming removed 2 bases from V and 0 bases from J, with 21 bases in between. Germline lookup yields CDR1 SQVTM and CDR2 ANQGSEA. This chain's CDR3 is CSVEFPQGRGPSTDTQYF. CDR3 nucleotide sequence: TGCAGCGTTGAATTTCCCCAGGGCCGGGGGCCTAGCACAGATACGCAGTATTTT.

This clonotype has just a few counts. V is TRBV25-1 and J is TRBJ2-2; D not certain. CDR1 is MGHDK, CDR2 SYGVNS, per germline. The length of the CDR3 is 11 residues. The V end was cut by 1 base, the J end by 12 bases, with 6 bases between. This chain's CDR3 is CASSEFDQLFF. The CDR3 bases are TGTGCCAGCAGTGAATTCGATCAGCTGTTTTTT.

As regards this clonotype: An end of the junction differs from the germline gene, which may be a read error. The V call is TRBV27, the J call TRBJ2-1; D could derive from TRBD1 or TRBD2 (5 bases each). CDR3 length: 17 amino acids. Germline-derived CDR1 and CDR2 are MNHEY and SMNVEV (reference sequence). The CDR3 protein is CASSLKSPWGSCNEQFF. In DNA, the CDR3 is TGTGCCAGCAGTTTGAAATCGCCGTGGGGGTCCTGCAATGAGCAGTTCTTC.

This clonotype has only a few counts. The V call is TRBV5-1, the J call TRBJ2-7; D gene ambiguous. V lost 2 bases and J lost 3, with 9 bases in between. Germline lookup yields CDR1 SGHRS and CDR2 YFSETQ. This CDR3 is 13 amino acids long. For the CDR3, the DNA is TGCGCCAGCAGCTTCGGTCTCCTCTACGAGCAGTACTTC. Residues: CASSFGLLYEQYF.

This chain links TRBV15 with TRBJ2-7; D might be TRBD1 (6 bases). This CDR3 has 16 amino acids. The V gene's germline CDR1 is LNHNV and CDR2 YYDKDF (reference sequence). The V gene lost 3 bases and the J gene lost 2 bases, with 17 bases spanning the gap. The CDR3 protein is CATSSDMDSRPYEQYF. The DNA of the CDR3 is TGTGCCACCAGCAGCGATATGGACAGCCGTCCCTACGAGCAGTACTTC.

This clonotype was seen a few times. The chain carries TRBV29-1 and TRBJ1-1; D is ambiguous. Germline assignment: CDR1 SQVTM and CDR2 ANQGSEA. Trimming took off 4 bases at V and 2 bases at J, with 5 bases between the two ends. This CDR3 comprises 11 residues. This CDR3 reads CSVGENTEAFF. The CDR3 coding sequence is TGCAGCGTTGGCGAAAACACTGAAGCTTTCTTT.

This clonotype was recorded a few times. The chain joins TRBV12-3 or TRBV12-4 to TRBJ1-4; D not resolved. This CDR3 is built from 13 residues. Trimming cost V 4 bases and J 5 bases, with 8 bases left between them. In nucleotides, the CDR3 is TGTGCCAGCAGTTCAGGTGTCAATGAAAAACTGTTTTTT. This codes for CASSSGVNEKLFF.

The chain couples TRBV25-1 to TRBJ2-3; 8 bases align to TRBD1. The germline CDR1 and CDR2 sequences are MGHDK and SYGVNS. The CDR3 sequence is 16 residues long. Unmatched junction bases numbered 5, after V lost 3 bases and J lost 0 bases. The CDR3 loop reads CASSDPYRGSTDTQYF. The DNA of the CDR3 is TGTGCCAGCAGTGACCCTTACAGGGGGAGCACAGATACGCAGTATTTT.

This clonotype was detected only a few times. The chain recombines TRBV12-3 or TRBV12-4 with TRBJ1-1; maybe TRBD1 (5 bases). With 6 bases removed from V and 0 bases from J, the gap between germline ends came to 17 bases. The CDR3 covers 16 residues. The CDR3 nucleotides read TGTGCCAGCAGACGACCCAGGGATTTCATGAACACTGAAGCTTTCTTT. Translated: CASRRPRDFMNTEAFF.

This chain links TRBV28 with TRBJ1-6; D uncertain. The V end lost 1 base, the J end lost 9 bases, and 13 bases lay between the germline ends. The germline V gene has CDR1 MDHEN and CDR2 SYDVKM. The CDR3 spans 15 residues. CDR3 protein: CASSLSRRGSSPLHF. The CDR3 DNA is TGTGCCAGCAGTTTATCCCGCCGGGGTTCTTCACCCCTCCACTTT.

The chain has TRBV5-1 and TRBJ1-2; tentative D call: TRBD1 (5 bases). V lost 0 bases to trimming and J lost 0 bases, with 9 bases between them. This CDR3 is 15 amino acids long. The germline CDR1 and CDR2 sequences are SGHRS and YFSETQ. CDR3 region: CASSLDGASNYGYTF. In DNA form, the CDR3 reads TGCGCCAGCAGCTTGGACGGGGCCTCTAACTATGGCTACACCTTC.

This clonotype was recorded only once. This chain connects TRBV20-1 to TRBJ2-3, with 11 bases matching TRBD2. Germline-derived CDR1 and CDR2 are DFQATT and SNEGSKA (reference sequence). This CDR3 is built from 17 residues. The V gene end was trimmed by 1 base and the J gene end by 3 bases; junction bases not matched to a gene: 9. The CDR3 nucleotides are TGCAGTGCTAGAGGGGCCCCCGGACTAGCGGGTACAGATACGCAGTATTTT. Residues: CSARGAPGLAGTDTQYF.

CDR3 bases: TGTGCCAGCAGTTTAGGGGGGGACTTAGACACTCAGTACTTC. This translates into CASSLGGDLDTQYF. This chain joins TRBV27 and TRBJ2-4; 7 bases align to TRBD2. The CDR3 runs 14 residues. J lost 12 bases, V lost 2 bases, and 10 bases had no gene match. Germline V gene sequence: CDR1 MNHEY, CDR2 SMNVEV (reference sequence).

This clonotype was counted only a few times. The genes are TRBV7-6 and TRBJ1-1; D remains ambiguous. CDR1 is SGHVS and CDR2 is FNYEAQ in the germline V gene. The CDR3 loop spans 13 amino acids. The V gene lost 7 bases and the J gene lost 3 bases, with 12 bases spanning the gap. The CDR3, as DNA: TGTGCCAGCACAGGTGGACGGGACACTGAAGCTTTCTTT. Translation: CASTGGRDTEAFF.

This clonotype was seen more than once but under ten times. The chain recombines TRBV4-3 with TRBJ2-1; 10 nucleotides match TRBD2. The J call may not be correct, given that the DNA end is closer to TRBJ2-7. CDR3 length: 15 residues. Germline CDR1 reads LGHNA; CDR2 reads YSLEER. CDR3 sequence reads: CASSQDPSGGDEQYF. DNA for the CDR3: TGCGCCAGCAGCCAAGATCCTAGCGGGGGCGACGAGCAGTACTTC.

The genes are TRBV11-2 and TRBJ2-1; D unclear. TRBJ2-7 matches the DNA end more closely, so the J call is doubtful. From germline, CDR1 is SGHAT and CDR2 FQNNGV. The CDR3 totals 14 residues. CDR3 sequence reads: CASSPILPPYEQYF. As DNA, the CDR3 is TGTGCCAGCAGCCCTATACTGCCCCCCTACGAGCAGTACTTC.

This clonotype was counted ten times or more. The rearrangement joins TRBV4-3 to TRBJ2-1; 12 positions agree with TRBD2. The J segment lost 8 bases and the V segment lost 3 bases, leaving 8 bases of the junction unmatched. The germline V gene encodes CDR1 LGHNA and CDR2 YSLEER. This CDR3 contains 16 residues. Here the CDR3 reads CASSHQLAGGFDEQFF. The DNA of the CDR3 is TGCGCCAGCAGCCACCAACTAGCGGGAGGTTTTGATGAGCAGTTCTTC.

This chain joins TRBV7-2 and TRBJ1-4, with D unresolved. Per germline, CDR1 SGHTA and CDR2 FQGNSA. CDR3 length equals 15 residues. The V end was cut by 5 bases, the J end by 5 bases, with 15 bases between. The CDR3 sequence is CASSGRIGRNEKLFF. In DNA form, the CDR3 reads TGTGCCAGCAGCGGCAGAATCGGGAGGAATGAAAAACTGTTTTTT.

This clonotype has a handful of counts. A read error may produce the germline difference seen at one junction end. The chain combines TRBV11-1 with TRBJ2-1; tentative D call: TRBD1 (5 bases). The CDR3 has 14 residues. Per germline, CDR1 SGHAT and CDR2 FQDESV (reference sequence). The CDR3 is CASSRDRRINEQSF. As DNA, the CDR3 is TGTGCCAGCAGCCGAGACAGACGAATCAATGAGCAGTCCTTC.

This clonotype was counted ten times or more. The CDR3 DNA reads as TGTGCCAGCAGCTTAGGCCTCTCGGAGACCCAGTACTTC. It specifies CASSLGLSETQYF. This chain uses TRBV13 with TRBJ2-5, with D hard to call. CDR1 PRHDT and CDR2 FYEKMQ come from the germline V gene (reference sequence). The germline V and J ends were trimmed by 0 bases and 5 bases, with 7 bases remaining between them. The CDR3 is 13 amino acids.

The rearrangement links TRBV28 to TRBJ2-7; 7 bases line up with TRBD2. Germline loops: CDR1 MDHEN, CDR2 SYDVKM. The CDR3 runs 16 residues. With 3 bases clipped from V and 4 bases from J, the junction kept 12 bases outside the gene matches. CDR3 sequence: CASSFPSGGGFYEQYF. In DNA form, the CDR3 reads TGTGCCAGCAGTTTCCCCTCTGGCGGGGGTTTTTACGAGCAGTACTTC.

This clonotype occurred a few times. V is TRBV9 and J is TRBJ1-6; a possible D gene is TRBD1 (6 bases). In germline, CDR1 is SGDLS, CDR2 YYNGEE. The CDR3 extends over 15 amino acids. V shed 3 bases and J shed 11 bases, with 18 bases lying between them. CDR3 coding DNA: TGTGCCAGCAGCGCGACAGGTAACGGTGCCGCACCCCTCCACTTT. Translating it yields CASSATGNGAAPLHF. Looking up the rest from reference TRBV9 and TRBJ1-6 gives the full variable domain: DSGVTQTPKHLITATGQRVTLRCSPRSGDLSVYWYQQSLDQGLQFLIQYYNGEERAKGNILERFSAQQFPDLHSELNLSSLELGDSALYFCASSATGNGAAPLHFGNGTRLTVT.

The V call is TRBV5-1, the J call TRBJ1-1; D unresolved. The CDR3 runs to 12 residues. The V gene's germline CDR1 is SGHRS and CDR2 YFSETQ. Trimming took 4 bases from V and 4 from J, leaving 8 bases between them. The CDR3 coding sequence is TGCGCCAGCAGCGGGGAGGCCACTGAAGCTTTCTTT. Translated: CASSGEATEAFF.

The chain combines TRBV28 with TRBJ1-5; 7 bases match TRBD1. Germline CDR1 MDHEN, CDR2 SYDVKM. The CDR3 has 15 amino acids. V was pared by 3 bases and J by 8 bases, with 10 bases of the junction left unmatched. This chain's CDR3 is CASSFRDRVWKPQHF. DNA of the CDR3: TGTGCCAGCAGTTTTCGTGACAGGGTATGGAAGCCCCAGCATTTT.

V is TRBV5-1 and J is TRBJ2-5; weak D call: TRBD1 (5 bases). V shed 3 bases and J shed 4 bases, with 19 bases lying between them. CDR3 length: 16 residues. Germline V gives CDR1 SGHRS, CDR2 YFSETQ. The CDR3 DNA sequence: TGCGCCAGCAGCTCGACCAGGACACGACCTATAGAGACCCAGTACTTC. Residues: CASSSTRTRPIETQYF.